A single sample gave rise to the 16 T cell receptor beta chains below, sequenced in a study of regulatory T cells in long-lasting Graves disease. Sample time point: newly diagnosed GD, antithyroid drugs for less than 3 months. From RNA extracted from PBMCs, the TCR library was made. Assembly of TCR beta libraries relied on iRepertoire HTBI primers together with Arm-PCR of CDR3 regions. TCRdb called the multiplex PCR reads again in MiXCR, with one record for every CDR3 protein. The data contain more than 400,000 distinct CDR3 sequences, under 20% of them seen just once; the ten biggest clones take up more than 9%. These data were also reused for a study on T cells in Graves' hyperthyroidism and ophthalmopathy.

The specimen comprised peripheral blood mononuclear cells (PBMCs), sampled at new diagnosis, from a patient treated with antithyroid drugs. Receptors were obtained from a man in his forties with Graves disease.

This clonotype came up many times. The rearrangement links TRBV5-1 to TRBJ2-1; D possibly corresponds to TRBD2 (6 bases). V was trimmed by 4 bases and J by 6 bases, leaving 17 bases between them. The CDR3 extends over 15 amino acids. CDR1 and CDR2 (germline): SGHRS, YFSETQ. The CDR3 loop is CASSPPGLGPNEQFF. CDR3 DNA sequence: TGCGCCAGCAGCCCACCGGGACTCGGCCCCAATGAGCAGTTCTTC.

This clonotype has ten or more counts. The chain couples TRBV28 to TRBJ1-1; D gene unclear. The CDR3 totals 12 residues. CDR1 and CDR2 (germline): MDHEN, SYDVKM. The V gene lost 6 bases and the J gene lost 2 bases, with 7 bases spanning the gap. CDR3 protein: CASRIKNTEAFF. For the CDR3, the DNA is TGTGCCAGCAGAATAAAAAACACTGAAGCTTTCTTT.

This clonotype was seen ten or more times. Here the CDR3 DNA reads TGTGCCAGCAGCTTAGGAGGGGTGAGAACTGAAGCTTTCTTT. It translates to CASSLGGVRTEAFF. The V and J genes are TRBV11-3 and TRBJ1-1, with a tentative D call TRBD1 (5 bases). This CDR3 spans 14 amino acids. Trimming cost V 1 base and J 5 bases, with 11 bases left between them. CDR1 is SGHNT and CDR2 is YENEEA in the germline V gene.

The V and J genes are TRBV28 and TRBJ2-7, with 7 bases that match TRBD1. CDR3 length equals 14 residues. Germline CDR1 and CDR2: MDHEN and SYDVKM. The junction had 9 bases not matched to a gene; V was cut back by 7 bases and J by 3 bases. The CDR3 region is CASNPGTESYEQYF. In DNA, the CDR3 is TGTGCCAGCAACCCCGGGACAGAAAGCTACGAGCAGTACTTC.

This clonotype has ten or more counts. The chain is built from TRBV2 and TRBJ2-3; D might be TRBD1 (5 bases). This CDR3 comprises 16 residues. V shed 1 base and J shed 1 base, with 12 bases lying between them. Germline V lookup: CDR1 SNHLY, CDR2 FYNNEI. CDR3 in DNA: TGTGCCAGCAGTGAAGTTTGGCCCAGGGGCACAGATACGCAGTATTTT. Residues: CASSEVWPRGTDTQYF.

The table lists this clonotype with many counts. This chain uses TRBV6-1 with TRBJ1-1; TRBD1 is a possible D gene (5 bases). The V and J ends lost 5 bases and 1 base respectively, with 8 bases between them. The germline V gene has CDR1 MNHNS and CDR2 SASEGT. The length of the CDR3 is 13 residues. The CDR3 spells CASSHGGNTEAFF. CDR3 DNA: TGTGCCAGCAGTCACGGGGGGAACACTGAAGCTTTCTTT.

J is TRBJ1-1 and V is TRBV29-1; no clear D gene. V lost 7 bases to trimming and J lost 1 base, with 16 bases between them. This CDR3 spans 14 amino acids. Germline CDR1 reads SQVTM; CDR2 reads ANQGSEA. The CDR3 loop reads CSARTYGGNTEAFF. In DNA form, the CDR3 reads TGCAGCGCTAGGACGTACGGCGGGAACACTGAAGCTTTCTTT.

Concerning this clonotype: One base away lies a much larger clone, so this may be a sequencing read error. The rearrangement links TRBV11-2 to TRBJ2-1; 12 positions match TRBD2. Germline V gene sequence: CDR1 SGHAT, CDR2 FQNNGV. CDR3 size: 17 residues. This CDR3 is CANSFGASGRASNEQFF. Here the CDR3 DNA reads TGTGCCAACAGCTTTGGGGCTAGCGGGAGGGCCTCCAATGAGCAGTTCTTC.

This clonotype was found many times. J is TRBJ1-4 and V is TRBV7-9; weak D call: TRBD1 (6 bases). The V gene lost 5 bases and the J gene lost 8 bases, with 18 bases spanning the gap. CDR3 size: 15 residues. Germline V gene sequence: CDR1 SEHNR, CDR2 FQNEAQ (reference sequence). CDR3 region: CASSRVGGREEKLFF. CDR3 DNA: TGTGCCAGCAGCCGCGTCGGGGGGCGTGAAGAAAAACTGTTTTTT.

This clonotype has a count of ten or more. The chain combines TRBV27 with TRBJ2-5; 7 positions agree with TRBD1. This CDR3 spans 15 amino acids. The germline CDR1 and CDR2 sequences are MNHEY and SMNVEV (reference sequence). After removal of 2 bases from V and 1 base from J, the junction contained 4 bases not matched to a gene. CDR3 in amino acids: CASSLGRGSQETQYF. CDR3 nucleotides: TGTGCCAGCAGTTTAGGCAGGGGGAGCCAAGAGACCCAGTACTTC.

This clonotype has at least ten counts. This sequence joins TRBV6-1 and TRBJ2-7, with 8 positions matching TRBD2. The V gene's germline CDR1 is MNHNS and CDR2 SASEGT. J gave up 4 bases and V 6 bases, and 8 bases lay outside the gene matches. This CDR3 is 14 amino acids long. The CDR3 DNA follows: TGTGCCAGCAGCTTAGCGGGATCTACTTACGAGCAGTACTTC. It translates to CASSLAGSTYEQYF.

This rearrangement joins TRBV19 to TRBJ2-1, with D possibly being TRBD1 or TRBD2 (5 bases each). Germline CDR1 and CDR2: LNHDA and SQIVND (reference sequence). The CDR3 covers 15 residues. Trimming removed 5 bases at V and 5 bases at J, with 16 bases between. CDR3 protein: CASSARWGKDNEQFF. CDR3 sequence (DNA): TGTGCCAGTAGTGCCCGTTGGGGGAAAGACAATGAGCAGTTCTTC.

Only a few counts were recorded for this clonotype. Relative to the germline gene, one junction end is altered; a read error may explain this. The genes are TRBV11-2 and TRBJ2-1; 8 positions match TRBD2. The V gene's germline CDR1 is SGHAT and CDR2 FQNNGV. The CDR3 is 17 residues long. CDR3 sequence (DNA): TGTGCCAGCGGCTTAGTAGCGGGGTGGAGCTCCTACAATGAGCAGTTCTTC. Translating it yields CASGLVAGWSSYNEQFF. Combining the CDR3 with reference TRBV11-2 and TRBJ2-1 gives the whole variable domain EAGVAQSPRYKIIEKRQSVAFWCNPISGHATLYWYQQILGQGPKLLIQFQNNGVVDDSQLPKDRFSAERLKGVDSTLKIQPAKLEDSAVYLCASGLVAGWSSYNEQFFGPGTRLTVL.

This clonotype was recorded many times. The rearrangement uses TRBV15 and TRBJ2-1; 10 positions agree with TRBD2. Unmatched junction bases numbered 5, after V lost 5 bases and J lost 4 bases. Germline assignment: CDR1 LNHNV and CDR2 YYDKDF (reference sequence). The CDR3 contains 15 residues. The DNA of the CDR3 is TGTGCCACCAGCTCTGGACTAGCGGCGTACAATGAGCAGTTCTTC. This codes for CATSSGLAAYNEQFF.

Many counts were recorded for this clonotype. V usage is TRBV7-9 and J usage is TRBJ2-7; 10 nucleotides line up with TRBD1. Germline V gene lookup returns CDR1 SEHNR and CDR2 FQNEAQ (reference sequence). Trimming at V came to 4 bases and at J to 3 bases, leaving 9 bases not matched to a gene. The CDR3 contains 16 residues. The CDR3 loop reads CASSSGTGVSIYEQYF. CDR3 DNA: TGTGCCAGCAGCTCCGGGACAGGGGTCAGTATCTACGAGCAGTACTTC.

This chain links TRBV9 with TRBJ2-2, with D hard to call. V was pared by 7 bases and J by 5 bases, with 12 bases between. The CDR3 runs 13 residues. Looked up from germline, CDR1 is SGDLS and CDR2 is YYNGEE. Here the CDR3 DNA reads TGTGCCAGCGGAGACCTCTTGACCGGGGAGCTGTTTTTT. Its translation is CASGDLLTGELFF.